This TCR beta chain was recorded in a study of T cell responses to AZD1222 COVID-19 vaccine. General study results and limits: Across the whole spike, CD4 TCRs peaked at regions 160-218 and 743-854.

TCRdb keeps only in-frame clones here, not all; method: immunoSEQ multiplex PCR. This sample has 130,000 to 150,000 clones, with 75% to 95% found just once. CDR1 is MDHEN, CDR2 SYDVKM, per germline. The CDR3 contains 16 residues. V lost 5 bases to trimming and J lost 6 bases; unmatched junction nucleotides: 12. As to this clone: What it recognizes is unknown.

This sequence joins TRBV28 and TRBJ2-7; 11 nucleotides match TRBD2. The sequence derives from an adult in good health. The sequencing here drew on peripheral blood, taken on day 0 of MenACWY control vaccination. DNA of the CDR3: TGTGCCAGCAGTGAAGGTAGGGCTAGCGGGAGGAGCGAGCAGTACTTC. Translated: CASSEGRASGRSEQYF.